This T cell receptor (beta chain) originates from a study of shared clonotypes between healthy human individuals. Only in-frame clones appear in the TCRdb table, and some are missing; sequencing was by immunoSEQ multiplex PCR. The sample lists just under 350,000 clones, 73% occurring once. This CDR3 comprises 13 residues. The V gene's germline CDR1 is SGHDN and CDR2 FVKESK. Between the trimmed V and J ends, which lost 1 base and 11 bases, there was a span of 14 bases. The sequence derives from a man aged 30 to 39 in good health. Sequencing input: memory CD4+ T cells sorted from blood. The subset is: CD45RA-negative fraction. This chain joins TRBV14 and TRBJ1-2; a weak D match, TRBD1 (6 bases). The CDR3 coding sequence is TGTGCCAGCAGCCAAGTTGCGACAGGACTATACACCTTC. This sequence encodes CASSQVATGLYTF. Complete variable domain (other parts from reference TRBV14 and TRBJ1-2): EAGVTQFPSHSVIEKGQTVTLRCDPISGHDNLYWYRRVMGKEIKFLLHFVKESKQDESGMPNNRFLAERTGGTYSTLKVQPAELEDSGVYFCASSQVATGLYTFGSGTRLTVV.